These 12 T cell receptor beta chains originate from one sample sequenced in a study of CD8 T cell repertoires and HIV-1 epitope variants. The data were produced by immunoSEQ multiplex PCR, yet TCRdb's version contains in-frame clones alone and is incomplete. The sample includes about 5,000 clones, 64% of them seen just once. Their antigen targets remain unknown. Sequenced material: cultured CD8+ T cells derived from PBMCs. The receptor set was obtained from a male donor with HIV.

The rearrangement uses TRBV19 and TRBJ2-5; 7 bases agree with TRBD1. CDR1 and CDR2 (germline): LNHDA, SQIVND (reference sequence). CDR3 size: 14 residues. V lost 5 bases and J lost 2; bases outside the gene matches: 5. The CDR3 DNA sequence: TGTGCCAGTAGTCTTCGACAGGGACAAGAGACCCAGTACTTC. It is translated as CASSLRQGQETQYF.

J is TRBJ2-1 and V is TRBV11-2, with TRBD2 identical over 9 bases. CDR3 length equals 15 residues. The ends lost 1 base at V and 8 bases at J; junction bases unmatched: 6. The V gene's germline CDR1 is SGHAT and CDR2 FQNNGV. CDR3 region: CASSLGLAEVYEQFF. For the CDR3, the DNA is TGTGCCAGCAGCTTAGGACTAGCGGAGGTTTATGAGCAGTTCTTC.

DNA for the CDR3: TGTGCCAGCAGCTTCGCCGGGGGGAACACTGAAGCTTTCTTT. This encodes CASSFAGGNTEAFF. The chain links TRBV5-4 to TRBJ1-1; weak D call: TRBD1 (5 bases). This CDR3 is built from 14 residues. Trimming cost V 2 bases and J 1 base, with 9 bases left between them. Germline-derived CDR1 and CDR2 are SGHNT and YYREEE (reference sequence).

This clone occurred a few times. V is TRBV2 and J is TRBJ1-2; 7 bases fit TRBD1. Germline CDR1 is SNHLY and CDR2 is FYNNEI. This CDR3 has 15 residues. The V segment lost 3 bases and the J segment 4 bases; nucleotides outside the gene matches: 8. CDR3 in DNA: TGTGCCAGCAGTGACCGGGACAGTTCCATCTATGGCTACACCTTC. Translated, it gives CASSDRDSSIYGYTF.

The chain recombines TRBV5-6 with TRBJ2-7; 8 bases map to TRBD2. The CDR3 runs to 14 residues. Germline loops: CDR1 SGHDT, CDR2 YYEEEE. Unmatched junction bases numbered 9, after V lost 6 bases and J lost 4 bases. The CDR3 DNA is TGTGCCAGCAATCAGCGGACTAGCAGTTACGAGCAGTACTTC. This codes for CASNQRTSSYEQYF.

This sequence joins TRBV10-3 and TRBJ2-7; 7 bases align to TRBD2. Looked up from germline, CDR1 is ENHRY and CDR2 is SYGVKD. V shed 6 bases and J 2 bases; nucleotides not matched to a gene: 7. The CDR3 has 14 residues. CDR3 region: CAISPSGKAYEQYF. As DNA, the CDR3 is TGTGCCATCAGCCCCAGCGGGAAGGCCTACGAGCAGTACTTC.

The gene calls are TRBV11-1 and TRBJ1-1, with 7 bases lining up with TRBD1. The ends lost 2 bases at V and 0 bases at J; junction bases unmatched: 0. Germline lookup yields CDR1 SGHAT and CDR2 FQDESV (reference sequence). The CDR3 runs to 14 residues. As DNA, the CDR3 is TGTGCCAGCAGCTTACAGGGGGTGAACACTGAAGCTTTCTTT. Amino acid sequence: CASSLQGVNTEAFF.

The sample holds a few counts of this clone. The rearrangement links TRBV13 to TRBJ2-7; the D is unclear. The ends were cut back, 4 bases at V and 0 bases at J, with 10 bases in the middle. CDR1 and CDR2 from the germline V gene are PRHDT and FYEKMQ (reference sequence). The CDR3 spans 14 residues. DNA for the CDR3: TGTGCCAGCAGCTCCTCCGAGAGCTCCTACGAGCAGTACTTC. Translation: CASSSSESSYEQYF.

This chain uses TRBV9 with TRBJ2-1; 11 positions match TRBD2. The CDR3 consists of 20 residues. The germline V gene has CDR1 SGDLS and CDR2 YYNGEE. V gave up 0 bases and J gave up 4 bases; unmatched junction bases: 15. CDR3 residues: CASSVEPPGSGGARYNEQFF. The CDR3 DNA reads TGTGCCAGCAGCGTAGAGCCCCCTGGTAGCGGGGGGGCAAGGTACAATGAGCAGTTCTTC. The full variable domain, its missing parts supplied by reference TRBV9 and TRBJ2-1, is DSGVTQTPKHLITATGQRVTLRCSPRSGDLSVYWYQQSLDQGLQFLIQYYNGEERAKGNILERFSAQQFPDLHSELNLSSLELGDSALYFCASSVEPPGSGGARYNEQFFGPGTRLTVL.

This clone came up once. The chain employs TRBV28 and TRBJ2-5; D remains ambiguous. Trimming stripped 5 bases from V and 1 base from J, with 14 bases between. Germline V gene sequence: CDR1 MDHEN, CDR2 SYDVKM. The CDR3 totals 15 residues. The CDR3 DNA is TGTGCCAGCAGTCCCTTAGCCGGGTTCCAAGAGACCCAGTACTTC. Translated: CASSPLAGFQETQYF.

The rearrangement joins TRBV19 to TRBJ2-1; a weak D match, TRBD2 (5 bases). The germline gives CDR1 LNHDA, CDR2 SQIVND (reference sequence). V gave up 5 bases and J gave up 0 bases, with 11 bases separating them. This CDR3 has 15 amino acids. CDR3 sequence: CASSPDFSSYNEQFF. The CDR3 DNA reads as TGTGCCAGTAGTCCGGACTTTTCCTCCTACAATGAGCAGTTCTTC.

The V gene is TRBV2, the J gene TRBJ2-7; 13 positions agree with TRBD2. Germline V lookup: CDR1 SNHLY, CDR2 FYNNEI. Trimming cost V 6 bases and J 5 bases; bases outside gene matches: 4. The CDR3 runs to 14 residues. The CDR3 bases are TGTGCCAGCAGGGGACTAGCGGGAAAGGACGAGCAGTACTTC. It codes for CASRGLAGKDEQYF.